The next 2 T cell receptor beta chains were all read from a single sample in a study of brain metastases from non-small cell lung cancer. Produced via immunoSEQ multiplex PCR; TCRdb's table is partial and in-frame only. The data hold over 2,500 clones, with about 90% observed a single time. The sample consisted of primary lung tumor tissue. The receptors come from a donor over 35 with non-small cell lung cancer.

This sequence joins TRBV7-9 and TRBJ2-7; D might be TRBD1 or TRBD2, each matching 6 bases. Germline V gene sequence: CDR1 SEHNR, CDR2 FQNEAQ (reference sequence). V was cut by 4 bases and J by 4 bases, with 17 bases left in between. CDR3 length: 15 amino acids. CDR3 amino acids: CASSSPLRGVYEQYF. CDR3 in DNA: TGTGCCAGCAGCTCCCCCCTAAGGGGGGTTTACGAGCAGTACTTC.

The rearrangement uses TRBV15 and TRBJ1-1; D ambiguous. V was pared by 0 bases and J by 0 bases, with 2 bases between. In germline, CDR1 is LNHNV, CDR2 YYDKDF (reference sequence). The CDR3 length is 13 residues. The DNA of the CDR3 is TGTGCCACCAGCAGAGATTTGAACACTGAAGCTTTCTTT. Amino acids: CATSRDLNTEAFF.